This T cell receptor (beta chain) comes out of a study of cytomegalovirus exposure and HLA in healthy donors. With 5 bases clipped from V and 1 base from J, the junction kept 9 bases outside the gene matches. Germline values: CDR1 LNHNV, CDR2 YYDKDF (reference sequence). This CDR3 contains 16 residues. PCR amplification relied on 60 Vbeta primers (plus 13 Jbeta primers). Data came from immunoSEQ multiplex PCR; TCRdb stores just in-frame clones and leaves some out. The repertoire has some 170,000 clones, roughly 79% of them found once; the top ten carry 4.9%. This TCR derives from a woman younger than 30 in good health and CMV-seropositive. Input material: PBMCs. The chain employs TRBV15 and TRBJ1-1; 8 positions match TRBD1. The CDR3 loop reads CATSFPTGGTNTEAFF. CDR3 coding DNA: TGTGCCACCAGCTTTCCTACAGGGGGTACGAACACTGAAGCTTTCTTT.